A single sample gave rise to the 32 T cell receptor beta chains below, sequenced in a study of T cells after posttransplantation cyclophosphamide. Sequencing was performed with immunoSEQ multiplex PCR; in TCRdb, only in-frame clones are kept and a portion is missing. The sample records about 20,000 clones, approximately 98% being singletons. The naive gate required viable CD3+CD4+ or CD3+CD8+ cells with CCR7+CD45RA+CD45RO-CD95-CD27+CD28+ phenotype. The sequencing sample was made of naive CD4+ T cells sorted from PBMCs. All receptors derive from a man in his forties in good health, CMV-negative, and a related stem cell transplant donor.

The CDR3 DNA reads TGTGCCAGCAGTTTTCGACAGATCCGATATGGCTACACCTTC. Protein: CASSFRQIRYGYTF. This chain connects TRBV28 to TRBJ1-2, with D possibly TRBD1 on 5 matching bases. The germline CDR1 and CDR2 sequences are MDHEN and SYDVKM. This CDR3 is built from 14 residues. Trimming took 3 bases from V and 5 from J, leaving 13 bases between them.

The chain joins TRBV29-1 to TRBJ2-3; no firm D call. The germline V gene encodes CDR1 SQVTM and CDR2 ANQGSEA. The CDR3 has 11 amino acids. Written as DNA, the CDR3 is TGCAGTGCTCGGAGCACAGATACGCAGTATTTT. This encodes CSARSTDTQYF.

The genes are TRBV13 and TRBJ1-4; 7 bases are a match to TRBD1. The CDR3 loop spans 14 amino acids. The ends lost 2 bases at V and 6 bases at J; junction bases unmatched: 3. From germline, CDR1 is PRHDT and CDR2 FYEKMQ (reference sequence). CDR3 in amino acids: CASSLRRGDEKLFF. Here the CDR3 DNA reads TGTGCCAGCAGCTTACGCAGGGGGGATGAAAAACTGTTTTTT.

J is TRBJ2-7 and V is TRBV7-9; perhaps TRBD1 as D (5 bases). V lost 3 bases to trimming and J lost 3 bases, with 21 bases between them. This CDR3 is built from 17 residues. CDR1 and CDR2 from the germline V gene are SEHNR and FQNEAQ (reference sequence). The CDR3 sequence is CASSLVGAAVSNYEQYF. CDR3 in DNA: TGTGCCAGCAGCTTGGTTGGGGCAGCCGTGTCAAACTACGAGCAGTACTTC. Looking up the rest from reference TRBV7-9 and TRBJ2-7 gives the full variable domain: DTGVSQNPRHKITKRGQNVTFRCDPISEHNRLYWYRQTLGQGPEFLTYFQNEAQLEKSRLLSDRFSAERPKGSFSTLEIQRTEQGDSAMYLCASSLVGAAVSNYEQYFGPGTRLTVT.

This CDR3 reads CASSLATAIYGGYTF. Here the CDR3 DNA reads TGTGCCAGCAGTCTAGCGACAGCGATTTACGGTGGCTACACCTTC. V usage is TRBV7-2 and J usage is TRBJ1-2; D perhaps matches TRBD1 (5 bases). Trimming pared 6 bases from V and 7 bases from J, leaving 21 bases between. Germline V gene data show CDR1 as SGHTA and CDR2 as FQGNSA. The CDR3 runs 15 residues. Full variable domain (remainder filled in from reference TRBV7-2 and TRBJ1-2): GAGVSQSPSNKVTEKGKDVELRCDPISGHTALYWYRQSLGQGLEFLIYFQGNSAPDKSGLPSDRFSAERTGGSVSTLTIQRTQQEDSAVYLCASSLATAIYGGYTFGSGTRLTVV.

The chain carries TRBV28 and TRBJ1-1; TRBD1 matches at 7 bases. V shed 3 bases and J 0 bases; nucleotides not matched to a gene: 7. CDR1 is MDHEN and CDR2 is SYDVKM in the germline V gene. The CDR3 consists of 16 residues. The CDR3 DNA is TGTGCCAGCAGTTTGGGGGTCAGGGGGATGAACACTGAAGCTTTCTTT. This sequence encodes CASSLGVRGMNTEAFF.

This clone was observed once. The rearrangement joins TRBV5-6 to TRBJ1-4; 7 bases agree with TRBD1. The germline V gene has CDR1 SGHDT and CDR2 YYEEEE. Losses at the gene ends were 4 bases for V and 7 bases for J; bases not matched to a gene: 7. The CDR3 consists of 14 residues. The CDR3 sequence is CASSIQGDVEKLFF. CDR3 in DNA: TGTGCCAGCAGCATCCAGGGGGATGTTGAAAAACTGTTTTTT.

The chain links TRBV6-1 to TRBJ1-5, with 8 positions matching TRBD1. Germline trimming cut 3 bases from V and 5 bases from J; bases unmatched to any gene: 6. The length of the CDR3 is 15 residues. CDR1 is MNHNS and CDR2 is SASEGT in the germline V gene. In DNA form, the CDR3 reads TGTGCCAGCAGTGAGTCAGGGGGCTTATATCAGCCCCAGCATTTT. This codes for CASSESGGLYQPQHF.

This chain joins TRBV19 and TRBJ2-2; 7 positions agree with TRBD1. This CDR3 comprises 14 residues. Germline V gene sequence: CDR1 LNHDA, CDR2 SQIVND (reference sequence). The trim removed 8 bases at V and 2 bases at J, leaving 5 bases unmatched. In nucleotides, the CDR3 is TGTGCCAGTCTAGACAGGGCCAACACCGGGGAGCTGTTTTTT. Its protein product is CASLDRANTGELFF.

A single count supports this clone. This chain uses TRBV30 with TRBJ1-2; D is unclear. This CDR3 has 12 residues. Germline CDR1 and CDR2: GTSNPN and SVGIG (reference sequence). Between the trimmed V and J ends, which lost 1 base and 8 bases, there was a span of 11 bases. CDR3 residues: CAWSGTVDGYTF. CDR3 nucleotide sequence: TGTGCCTGGAGTGGAACAGTTGACGGCTACACCTTC. Complete variable domain (other parts from reference TRBV30 and TRBJ1-2): SQTIHQWPATLVQPVGSPLSLECTVEGTSNPNLYWYRQAAGRGLQLLFYSVGIGQISSEVPQNLSASRPQDRQFILSSKKLLLSDSGFYLCAWSGTVDGYTFGSGTRLTVV.

The J gene is TRBJ1-1, the V gene TRBV11-3; D not certain. CDR1 is SGHNT and CDR2 is YENEEA in the germline V gene. This CDR3 has 14 residues. The V and J ends lost 8 bases and 8 bases respectively, with 21 bases between them. CDR3 amino acids: CASGLGRAPEEAFF. The CDR3 region has the DNA TGTGCCAGCGGCCTCGGGAGGGCCCCAGAGGAAGCTTTCTTT.

J is TRBJ2-7 and V is TRBV5-6; TRBD2 matches 8 bases. This CDR3 contains 15 residues. Germline values: CDR1 SGHDT, CDR2 YYEEEE. V gave up 0 bases and J gave up 3 bases; unmatched junction bases: 5. CDR3 region: CASSLVAREGYEQYF. The CDR3 bases are TGTGCCAGCAGCTTGGTAGCCCGGGAGGGCTACGAGCAGTACTTC. The full variable domain, its missing parts supplied by reference TRBV5-6 and TRBJ2-7, is DAGVTQSPTHLIKTRGQQVTLRCSPKSGHDTVSWYQQALGQGPQFIFQYYEEEERQRGNFPDRFSGHQFPNYSSELNVNALLLGDSALYLCASSLVAREGYEQYFGPGTRLTVT.

The DNA for the CDR3 is TGTGCCAGCAGTTGGTCAGGACTAGCGGGATGGGGAGATACGCAGTATTTT. Its protein product is CASSWSGLAGWGDTQYF. This chain links TRBV27 with TRBJ2-3, with 12 bases that match TRBD2. The V segment lost 4 bases and the J segment 5 bases; nucleotides outside the gene matches: 10. The CDR3 is 17 residues long. Germline CDR1 reads MNHEY; CDR2 reads SMNVEV (reference sequence).

The chain couples TRBV7-2 to TRBJ2-1; D is uncertain. V was shortened by 6 bases and J by 7 bases, with 13 bases between the two germline ends. The CDR3 has 13 amino acids. In germline, CDR1 is SGHTA, CDR2 FQGNSA. The CDR3 spells CASSWRRTNEQFF. CDR3 nucleotide sequence: TGTGCCAGCAGTTGGCGGAGAACAAATGAGCAGTTCTTC.

This CDR3 reads CASSKGGTETQYF. The CDR3 region has the DNA TGTGCCAGCAGCAAGGGGGGGACTGAGACCCAGTACTTC. The chain combines TRBV21-1 with TRBJ2-5; TRBD2, the table's D call, lacks a check against the DNA. TRBV21-1 is deemed a pseudogene. This CDR3 is 13 amino acids long.

The chain uses TRBV19 and TRBJ2-3, with TRBD2 matching 12 bases. The CDR3 is 18 amino acids. Unmatched junction bases numbered 7, after V lost 3 bases and J lost 0 bases. CDR1 and CDR2 from the germline V gene are LNHDA and SQIVND (reference sequence). CDR3 DNA sequence: TGTGCCAGTAGTATTCAACTAGCGGGAGGCACTAGCACAGATACGCAGTATTTT. This gives the protein CASSIQLAGGTSTDTQYF.

The chain recombines TRBV10-1 with TRBJ1-3, with 7 bases aligning to TRBD1. Germline V gene lookup returns CDR1 WNHNN and CDR2 SYGVQD (reference sequence). The CDR3 sequence is 15 residues long. The trim removed 2 bases at V and 0 bases at J, leaving 1 base unmatched. The CDR3 coding sequence is TGCGCCAGCAGTGAGGGGGACAGCTCTGGAAACACCATATATTTT. Translating gives CASSEGDSSGNTIYF.

The chain carries TRBV4-1 and TRBJ2-5, with a tentative D call TRBD2 (6 bases). CDR3 length: 14 residues. Trimming left V 4 bases short and J 3 bases short, with 12 bases between. The V gene's germline CDR1 is MGHRA and CDR2 YSYEKL. This chain's CDR3 is CASSLARREETQYF. Written as DNA, the CDR3 is TGCGCCAGCAGCCTGGCGCGGAGGGAAGAGACCCAGTACTTC.

This sequence joins TRBV9 and TRBJ2-7; TRBD1 matches at 7 bases. This CDR3 is built from 15 residues. Trimming took 0 bases from V and 1 from J; bases not matched to a gene: 4. Looked up from germline, CDR1 is SGDLS and CDR2 is YYNGEE. CDR3 loop: CASSVGRDRSYEQYF. The CDR3 region has the DNA TGTGCCAGCAGCGTAGGTAGGGACAGATCCTACGAGCAGTACTTC.

This chain joins TRBV6-5 and TRBJ1-2; TRBD1 matches 7 bases. The CDR3 is made up of 12 amino acids. The germline V gene encodes CDR1 MNHEY and CDR2 SVGAGI. Trimming took 4 bases from V and 14 from J; bases not matched to a gene: 10. In DNA form, the CDR3 reads TGTGCCAGCAGTTCCCCAACAGGGGCCCCAACCTTC. Residues: CASSSPTGAPTF.

The rearrangement joins TRBV7-9 to TRBJ2-1; 9 nucleotides line up with TRBD2. The CDR3 is 14 amino acids. Germline CDR1 is SEHNR and CDR2 is FQNEAQ (reference sequence). Trimming at V came to 6 bases and at J to 9 bases, leaving 9 bases not matched to a gene. CDR3 bases: TGTGCCAGCAGTGATAGCGGGAGATGGAGTGAGCAGTTCTTC. This encodes CASSDSGRWSEQFF.

This chain joins TRBV10-3 and TRBJ2-2; 7 positions agree with TRBD1. V lost 7 bases to trimming and J lost 2 bases; unmatched junction nucleotides: 7. This CDR3 contains 15 residues. From germline, CDR1 is ENHRY and CDR2 SYGVKD. CDR3 nucleotides: TGTGCCATCAATCGACAGGGCCTTAACACCGGGGAGCTGTTTTTT. Its translation: CAINRQGLNTGELFF.

The genes are TRBV7-2 and TRBJ2-1; D might be TRBD2 (7 bases). V lost 10 bases, J lost 13 bases, and 23 bases lay in between. This CDR3 region has 13 residues. CDR1 and CDR2 from the germline V gene are SGHTA and FQGNSA. The CDR3 DNA is TGTGCCACCGACCTCGGGGGGCGAATCATTCAGTTCTTC. This codes for CATDLGGRIIQFF. Drawing the rest from reference TRBV7-2 and TRBJ2-1, the complete variable domain is GAGVSQSPSNKVTEKGKDVELRCDPISGHTALYWYRQSLGQGLEFLIYFQGNSAPDKSGLPSDRFSAERTGGSVSTLTIQRTQQEDSAVYLCATDLGGRIIQFFGPGTRLTVL.

This clone was picked up one time. V gene TRBV15 combines with J gene TRBJ1-5; the D is unclear. V lost 4 bases and J lost 6, with 13 bases in between. This CDR3 has 14 amino acids. Germline-derived CDR1 and CDR2 are LNHNV and YYDKDF (reference sequence). Here the CDR3 reads CATSKGEGGQPQHF. Here the CDR3 DNA reads TGTGCCACCAGCAAGGGCGAGGGCGGTCAGCCCCAGCATTTT.

The chain is built from TRBV4-1 and TRBJ1-2; tentatively, D is TRBD1 (5 bases). Trimming removed 3 bases from V and 0 bases from J, with 14 bases in between. The CDR3 has 16 amino acids. Per the germline V gene, CDR1 is MGHRA and CDR2 is YSYEKL. For the CDR3, the DNA is TGCGCCAGCAGCCACTTAGGACACCAAACTAACTATGGCTACACCTTC. Translation: CASSHLGHQTNYGYTF.

The chain uses TRBV5-6 and TRBJ2-7; TRBD1 matches at 10 bases. The V gene end was trimmed by 4 bases and the J gene end by 2 bases; junction bases not matched to a gene: 3. Germline-derived CDR1 and CDR2 are SGHDT and YYEEEE. This CDR3 region has 14 residues. In nucleotides, the CDR3 is TGTGCCAGCAGCCCCGGACAGGGGGCCTACGAGCAGTACTTC. Its protein product is CASSPGQGAYEQYF.

CDR3 sequence (DNA): TGTGCCAGCACCCGGGGGGTGGGATACACTGAAGCTTTCTTT. Protein: CASTRGVGYTEAFF. The V call is TRBV14, the J call TRBJ1-1, with D possibly TRBD1 on 5 matching bases. Trimming took off 7 bases at V and 3 bases at J, with 15 bases between the two ends. This CDR3 comprises 14 residues. Per germline, CDR1 SGHDN and CDR2 FVKESK.

This clone was counted once. The V call is TRBV28, the J call TRBJ1-2; 7 bases line up with TRBD1. Germline V gives CDR1 MDHEN, CDR2 SYDVKM. Trimming took 3 bases from V and 5 from J; bases not matched to a gene: 12. The CDR3 has 16 amino acids. In DNA form, the CDR3 reads TGTGCCAGCAGTTTCCCGACAGGGAAATTTTTATATGGCTACACCTTC. This translates into CASSFPTGKFLYGYTF.

The chain couples TRBV7-2 to TRBJ1-5; D is unclear. V lost 6 bases, J lost 7 bases, and 10 bases lay in between. Germline V gives CDR1 SGHTA, CDR2 FQGNSA. CDR3 size: 12 residues. The CDR3 nucleotides are TGTGCCAGCAGTTTACAGAACCAGCCCCAGCATTTT. Its translation: CASSLQNQPQHF. Filled out from reference TRBV7-2 and TRBJ1-5, the complete variable domain reads GAGVSQSPSNKVTEKGKDVELRCDPISGHTALYWYRQSLGQGLEFLIYFQGNSAPDKSGLPSDRFSAERTGGSVSTLTIQRTQQEDSAVYLCASSLQNQPQHFGDGTRLSIL.

The genes are TRBV7-2 and TRBJ1-1, with D unresolved. Germline-derived CDR1 and CDR2 are SGHTA and FQGNSA. The CDR3 has 13 amino acids. Trimming shortened V by 1 base and J by 4 bases, and 7 bases separated the two germline ends. CDR3 nucleotide sequence: TGTGCCAGCAGCTTAGGCGGGGTCACTGAAGCTTTCTTT. Its translation: CASSLGGVTEAFF. The full variable domain, its missing parts supplied by reference TRBV7-2 and TRBJ1-1, is GAGVSQSPSNKVTEKGKDVELRCDPISGHTALYWYRQSLGQGLEFLIYFQGNSAPDKSGLPSDRFSAERTGGSVSTLTIQRTQQEDSAVYLCASSLGGVTEAFFGQGTRLTVV.

The rearrangement links TRBV19 to TRBJ1-3; D gene uncertain. Germline V gene sequence: CDR1 LNHDA, CDR2 SQIVND (reference sequence). V lost 5 bases and J 0 bases, leaving 11 bases between the germline ends. The CDR3 covers 15 residues. The CDR3 here is CASSVNGVSGNTIYF. The CDR3, as DNA: TGTGCCAGTAGTGTAAACGGGGTCTCTGGAAACACCATATATTTT.

The chain joins TRBV7-2 to TRBJ1-1; a weak D match, TRBD1 (6 bases). Trimming shortened V by 1 base and J by 7 bases, and 19 bases separated the two germline ends. This CDR3 comprises 16 residues. The germline V gene has CDR1 SGHTA and CDR2 FQGNSA. The CDR3 is CASSLGPELGANEAFF. CDR3 bases: TGTGCCAGCAGCTTAGGACCTGAGCTGGGGGCAAATGAAGCTTTCTTT.